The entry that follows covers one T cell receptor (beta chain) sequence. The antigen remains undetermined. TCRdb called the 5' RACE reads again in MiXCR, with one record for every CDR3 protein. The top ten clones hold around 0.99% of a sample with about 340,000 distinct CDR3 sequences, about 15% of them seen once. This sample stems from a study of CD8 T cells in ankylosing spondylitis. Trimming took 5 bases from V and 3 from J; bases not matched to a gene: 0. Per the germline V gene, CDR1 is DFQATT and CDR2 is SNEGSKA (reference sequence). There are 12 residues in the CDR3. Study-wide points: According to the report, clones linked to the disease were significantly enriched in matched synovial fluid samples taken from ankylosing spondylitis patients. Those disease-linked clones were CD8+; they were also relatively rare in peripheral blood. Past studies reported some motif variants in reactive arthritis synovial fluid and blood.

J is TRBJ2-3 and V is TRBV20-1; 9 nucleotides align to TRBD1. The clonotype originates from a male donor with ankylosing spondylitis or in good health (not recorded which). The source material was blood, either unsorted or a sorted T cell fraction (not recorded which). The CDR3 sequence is CSAGTGTDTQYF. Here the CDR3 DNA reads TGCAGTGCTGGGACAGGGACAGATACGCAGTATTTT.